This entry lists 22 T cell receptor beta chains sequenced from one sample in a study of blood T cell repertoires in COVID-19. The table came from immunoSEQ multiplex PCR; TCRdb's copy has only in-frame clones and leaves some out. In the table there are around 60,000 clones, 84% of which are singletons. The sample consisted of peripheral blood. The receptors derive from an older woman with acute or convalescent COVID-19.

The chain links TRBV4-1 to TRBJ1-4, with 9 bases matching TRBD1. There are 14 residues in the CDR3. Germline CDR1 reads MGHRA; CDR2 reads YSYEKL. V dropped 6 bases and J dropped 7; count of bases not matched to a gene: 6. The CDR3: CASRRDRVGEKLFF. The CDR3 bases are TGCGCCAGCAGACGGGACAGGGTTGGTGAAAAACTGTTTTTT.

V is TRBV7-3 and J is TRBJ2-3; D might be TRBD2 (5 bases). This CDR3 comprises 14 residues. Between the trimmed V and J ends, which lost 5 bases and 9 bases, there was a span of 18 bases. Looked up from germline, CDR1 is SGHTA and CDR2 is FQGTGA. CDR3 sequence: CASSPRSGIGTQYF. The CDR3 DNA reads TGTGCCAGCAGCCCGCGGTCGGGGATCGGCACGCAGTATTTT.

J is TRBJ1-2 and V is TRBV9, with D uncertain. With 3 bases removed from V and 2 bases from J, the gap between germline ends came to 11 bases. The CDR3 consists of 14 residues. From germline, CDR1 is SGDLS and CDR2 YYNGEE. CDR3 in amino acids: CASSGSPGNYGYTF. As DNA, the CDR3 is TGTGCCAGCAGCGGGTCCCCCGGGAACTATGGCTACACCTTC.

The chain employs TRBV9 and TRBJ2-3; the D is unclear. The germline gives CDR1 SGDLS, CDR2 YYNGEE. The CDR3 contains 14 residues. The ends were cut back, 0 bases at V and 6 bases at J, with 11 bases in the middle. CDR3 nucleotide sequence: TGTGCCAGCAGCGTAGGAGGAGTTGGGGATACGCAGTATTTT. Its translation is CASSVGGVGDTQYF.

The chain has TRBV20-1 and TRBJ1-5, with D unclear. V was clipped by 3 bases and J by 7 bases, with 13 bases between them. The CDR3 sequence is 13 residues long. Germline V gives CDR1 DFQATT, CDR2 SNEGSKA (reference sequence). The CDR3 DNA reads as TGCAGTGCTAGTCCCCAGATTGGCCAGCCCCAGCATTTT. It translates to CSASPQIGQPQHF.

The sample holds one count of this clone. This chain connects TRBV6-5 to TRBJ1-2; D is possibly TRBD1 (6 bases). Trimming took 6 bases from V and 5 from J, leaving 10 bases between them. CDR1 is MNHEY, CDR2 SVGAGI, per germline. This CDR3 is built from 12 residues. CDR3 sequence reads: CASRLQGYGYTF. In DNA, the CDR3 is TGTGCCAGCAGGTTACAGGGTTATGGCTACACCTTC.

This clone was picked up one time. J is TRBJ2-7 and V is TRBV6-5; TRBD2 aligns across 7 bases. Germline V gene sequence: CDR1 MNHEY, CDR2 SVGAGI. Trimming at V came to 6 bases and at J to 2 bases, leaving 7 bases not matched to a gene. CDR3 length equals 14 residues. In DNA, the CDR3 is TGTGCCAGCAGGGGACTAAGTTTTCCCTACGAGCAGTACTTC. Its translation is CASRGLSFPYEQYF.

As for this clone: Other DNA sequences of this sample code for an identical CDR3. V is TRBV9 and J is TRBJ2-7; TRBD1 might be the D (6 bases). V was trimmed by 2 bases and J by 1 base, leaving 10 bases between them. The CDR3 contains 14 residues. Germline CDR1 and CDR2: SGDLS and YYNGEE. CDR3 amino acids: CASSVQGFSYEQYF. DNA for the CDR3: TGTGCCAGCAGCGTCCAGGGGTTTTCCTACGAGCAGTACTTC.

The chain has TRBV9 and TRBJ1-5; 10 bases are a match to TRBD1. This CDR3 is 15 amino acids long. Germline V gives CDR1 SGDLS, CDR2 YYNGEE. With V trimmed by 3 bases and J by 5 bases, 5 bases remained unmatched. The CDR3 loop reads CASSADGTGDQPQHF. The CDR3 nucleotides are TGTGCCAGCAGCGCAGACGGGACAGGGGATCAGCCCCAGCATTTT.

The CDR3 DNA reads TGCGCCAGCAGTGAGGGCATATCGCATCAGCCCCAGCATTTT. It yields the protein CASSEGISHQPQHF. The chain uses TRBV10-2 and TRBJ1-5, with D hard to call. From germline, CDR1 is WSHSY and CDR2 SAAADI. Trimming removed 2 bases at V and 5 bases at J, with 10 bases between. The CDR3 is 14 amino acids.

The chain uses TRBV6-5 and TRBJ1-3, with a tentative D call TRBD1 (5 bases). Trimming removed 0 bases from V and 1 base from J, with 10 bases in between. The CDR3 is 16 residues long. The germline V gene encodes CDR1 MNHEY and CDR2 SVGAGI. The CDR3 is CASSYSQGTSGNTIYF. The CDR3 DNA reads TGTGCCAGCAGTTACTCCCAGGGTACTTCTGGAAACACCATATATTTT.

The chain couples TRBV5-5 to TRBJ1-2; D is perhaps TRBD1 (6 bases). V was shortened by 5 bases and J by 5 bases, with 10 bases between the two germline ends. CDR1 and CDR2 (germline): SGHKS, YYEKEE (reference sequence). This CDR3 spans 12 amino acids. CDR3 bases: TGTGCCAGCAGGGCAGGGGAATATGGCTACACCTTC. It yields the protein CASRAGEYGYTF. Supplemented by reference TRBV5-5 and TRBJ1-2, the full variable domain reads DAGVTQSPTHLIKTRGQQVTLRCSPISGHKSVSWYQQVLGQGPQFIFQYYEKEERGRGNFPDRFSARQFPNYSSELNVNALLLGDSALYLCASRAGEYGYTFGSGTRLTVV.

The V and J genes are TRBV29-1 and TRBJ2-5, with a possible D match to TRBD1 (7 bases). Per the germline V gene, CDR1 is SQVTM and CDR2 is ANQGSEA. This CDR3 has 13 amino acids. Trimming left V 5 bases short and J 4 bases short, with 14 bases between. CDR3 sequence reads: CSVQNRGGETQYF. Here the CDR3 DNA reads TGCAGCGTTCAGAACAGGGGAGGAGAGACCCAGTACTTC. Looking up the rest from reference TRBV29-1 and TRBJ2-5 gives the full variable domain: SAVISQKPSRDICQRGTSLTIQCQVDSQVTMMFWYRQQPGQSLTLIATANQGSEATYESGFVIDKFPISRPNLTFSTLTVSNMSPEDSSIYLCSVQNRGGETQYFGPGTRLLVL.

This sequence joins TRBV11-1 and TRBJ1-2, with D hard to call. The germline V gene has CDR1 SGHAT and CDR2 FQDESV (reference sequence). V was cut by 5 bases and J by 5 bases, with 15 bases left in between. The CDR3 is made up of 14 amino acids. The CDR3 DNA sequence: TGTGCCAGCAGCCCCGTCGGGTCCCAATATGGCTACACCTTC. The encoded protein is CASSPVGSQYGYTF.

J is TRBJ1-2 and V is TRBV2, with a tentative D call TRBD1 (6 bases). The CDR3 covers 13 residues. Looked up from germline, CDR1 is SNHLY and CDR2 is FYNNEI. Trimming left V 5 bases short and J 8 bases short, with 15 bases between. The CDR3 sequence: CASSIDRTGGYTF. Here the CDR3 DNA reads TGTGCCAGCAGTATCGACAGGACGGGGGGCTACACCTTC.

This clone was picked up a small number of times. This chain uses TRBV5-1 with TRBJ1-6; D gene ambiguous. CDR3 size: 14 residues. V dropped 3 bases and J dropped 4 bases, with 8 bases sitting between them. From germline, CDR1 is SGHRS and CDR2 YFSETQ. The CDR3 region is CASSSAAYNSPLHF. The CDR3 DNA reads TGCGCCAGCAGCTCGGCGGCTTATAATTCACCCCTCCACTTT. Full variable domain (rest looked up from reference TRBV5-1 and TRBJ1-6): KAGVTQTPRYLIKTRGQQVTLSCSPISGHRSVSWYQQTPGQGLQFLFEYFSETQRNKGNFPGRFSGRQFSNSRSEMNVSTLELGDSALYLCASSSAAYNSPLHFGNGTRLTVT.

The chain uses TRBV19 and TRBJ1-2, with TRBD1 as a possible D gene (5 bases). The CDR3 runs 13 residues. Deletions cut 6 bases from V and 5 bases from J, with 13 bases between. Germline V gene lookup returns CDR1 LNHDA and CDR2 SQIVND (reference sequence). CDR3 sequence: CASSETAGYGYTF. The CDR3 bases are TGTGCCAGTAGCGAGACAGCTGGGTATGGCTACACCTTC.

The chain employs TRBV11-2 and TRBJ1-6; a weak D match, TRBD1 (6 bases). The CDR3 has 14 residues. CDR1 is SGHAT, CDR2 FQNNGV, per germline. V lost 5 bases to trimming and J lost 10 bases, with 15 bases between them. The CDR3 here is CASSAGVQGSPLHF. The CDR3 DNA is TGTGCCAGCAGCGCCGGGGTCCAGGGGTCACCCCTCCACTTT. Filled out from reference TRBV11-2 and TRBJ1-6, the complete variable domain reads EAGVAQSPRYKIIEKRQSVAFWCNPISGHATLYWYQQILGQGPKLLIQFQNNGVVDDSQLPKDRFSAERLKGVDSTLKIQPAKLEDSAVYLCASSAGVQGSPLHFGNGTRLTVT.

The rearrangement uses TRBV3-1 (or the pseudogene TRBV3-2) and TRBJ1-3, with 7 bases fitting TRBD1. Germline loops: CDR1 LGHDT, CDR2 YNNKEL (reference sequence). This CDR3 is built from 15 residues. Trimming took 5 bases from V and 4 from J; bases not matched to a gene: 8. The CDR3, as DNA: TGTGCCAGCAGCGCCGGGACAGTAGCAGGAAACACCATATATTTT. Its translation: CASSAGTVAGNTIYF.

The rearrangement joins TRBV5-8 to TRBJ2-3; 8 bases map to TRBD2. The CDR3 extends over 16 amino acids. The ends lost 0 bases at V and 3 bases at J; junction bases unmatched: 6. Germline CDR1 is SGHTS and CDR2 is YDEGEE. Here the CDR3 DNA reads TGTGCCAGCAGCTTGGTGGGACTAGGGATAACAGATACGCAGTATTTT. Its translation is CASSLVGLGITDTQYF.

The chain couples TRBV5-1 to TRBJ2-3; tentative D call: TRBD2 (5 bases). Per the germline V gene, CDR1 is SGHRS and CDR2 is YFSETQ. The CDR3 has 14 residues. Trimming took off 0 bases at V and 2 bases at J, with 7 bases between the two ends. CDR3 protein: CASSLGADTDTQYF. Written as DNA, the CDR3 is TGCGCCAGCAGCTTGGGAGCGGACACAGATACGCAGTATTTT.

The chain employs TRBV27 and TRBJ1-5; D ambiguous. The CDR3 covers 15 residues. The V and J ends lost 5 bases and 7 bases respectively, with 18 bases between them. CDR1 and CDR2 from the germline V gene are MNHEY and SMNVEV (reference sequence). The CDR3 DNA follows: TGTGCCAGCAGTCCTCGGGCGGGGATCGGGCAGCCCCAGCATTTT. Protein product: CASSPRAGIGQPQHF.